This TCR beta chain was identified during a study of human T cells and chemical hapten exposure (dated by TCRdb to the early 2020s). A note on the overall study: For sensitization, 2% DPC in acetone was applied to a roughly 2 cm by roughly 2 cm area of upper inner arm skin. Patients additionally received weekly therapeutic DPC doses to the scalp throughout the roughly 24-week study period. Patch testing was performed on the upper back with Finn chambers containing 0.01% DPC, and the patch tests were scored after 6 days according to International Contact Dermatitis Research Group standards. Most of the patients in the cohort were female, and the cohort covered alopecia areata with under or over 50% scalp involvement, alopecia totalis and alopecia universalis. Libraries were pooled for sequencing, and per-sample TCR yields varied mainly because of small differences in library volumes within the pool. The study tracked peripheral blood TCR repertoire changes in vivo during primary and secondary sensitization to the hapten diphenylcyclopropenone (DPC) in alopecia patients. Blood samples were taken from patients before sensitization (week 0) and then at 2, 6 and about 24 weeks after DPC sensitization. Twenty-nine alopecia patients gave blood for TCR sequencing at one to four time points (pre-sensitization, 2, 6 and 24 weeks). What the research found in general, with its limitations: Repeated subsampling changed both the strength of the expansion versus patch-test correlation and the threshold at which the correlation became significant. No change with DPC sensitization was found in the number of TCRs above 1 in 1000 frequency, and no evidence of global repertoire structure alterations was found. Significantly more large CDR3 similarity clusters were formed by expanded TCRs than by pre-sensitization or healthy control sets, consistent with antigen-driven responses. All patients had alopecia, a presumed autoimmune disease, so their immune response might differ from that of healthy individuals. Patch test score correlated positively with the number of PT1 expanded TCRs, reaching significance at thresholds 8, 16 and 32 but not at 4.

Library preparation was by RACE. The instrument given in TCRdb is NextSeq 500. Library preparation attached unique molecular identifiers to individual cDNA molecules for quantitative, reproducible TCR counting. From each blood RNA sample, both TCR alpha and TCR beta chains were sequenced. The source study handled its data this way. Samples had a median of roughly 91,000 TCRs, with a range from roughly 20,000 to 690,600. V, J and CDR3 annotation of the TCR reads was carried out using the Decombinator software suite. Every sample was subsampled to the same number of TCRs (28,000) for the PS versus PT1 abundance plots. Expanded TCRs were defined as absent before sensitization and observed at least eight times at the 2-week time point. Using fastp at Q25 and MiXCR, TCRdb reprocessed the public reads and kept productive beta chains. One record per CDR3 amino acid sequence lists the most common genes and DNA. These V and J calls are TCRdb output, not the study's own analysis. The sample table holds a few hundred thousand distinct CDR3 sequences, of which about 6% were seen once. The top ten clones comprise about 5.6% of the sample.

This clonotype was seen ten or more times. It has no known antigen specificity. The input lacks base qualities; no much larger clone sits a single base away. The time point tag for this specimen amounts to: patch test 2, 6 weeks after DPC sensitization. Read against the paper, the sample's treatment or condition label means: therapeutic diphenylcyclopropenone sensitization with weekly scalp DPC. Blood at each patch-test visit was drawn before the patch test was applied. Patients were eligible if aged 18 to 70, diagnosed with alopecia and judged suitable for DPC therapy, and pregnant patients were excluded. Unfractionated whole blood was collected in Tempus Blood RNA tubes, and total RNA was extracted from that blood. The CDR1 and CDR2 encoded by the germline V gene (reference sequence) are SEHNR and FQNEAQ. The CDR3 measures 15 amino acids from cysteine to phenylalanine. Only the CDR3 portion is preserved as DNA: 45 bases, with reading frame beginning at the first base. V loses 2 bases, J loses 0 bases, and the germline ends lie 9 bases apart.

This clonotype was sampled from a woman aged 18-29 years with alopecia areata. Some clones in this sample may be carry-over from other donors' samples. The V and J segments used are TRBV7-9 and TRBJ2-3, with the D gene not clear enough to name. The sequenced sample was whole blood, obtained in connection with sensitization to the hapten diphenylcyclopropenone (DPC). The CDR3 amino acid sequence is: CASSLRLGSTDTQYF. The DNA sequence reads TGTGCCAGCAGCTTAAGGCTGGGAAGCACAGATACGCAGTATTTT.